A single sample is the source of the 7 T cell receptor beta chains below, sequenced in a study of blood T cell repertoires in COVID-19. Measured with immunoSEQ multiplex PCR; TCRdb has only the in-frame clones, and not every one. The table has fewer than 250,000 clones, approximately 85% seen once. The sequencing input was PBMCs or T cells enriched from blood (not recorded which). The receptor source for this set is a woman between 45 and 65 years old with acute COVID-19.

The chain has TRBV12-3 or TRBV12-4 and TRBJ1-2; TRBD1 matches 7 bases. V dropped 6 bases and J dropped 4; count of bases not matched to a gene: 5. The CDR3 contains 13 residues. The chain's CDR3 is CASSGTASYGYTF. DNA of the CDR3: TGTGCCAGCAGCGGGACAGCCAGCTATGGCTACACCTTC.

The chain carries TRBV30 and TRBJ1-6; D is ambiguous. The CDR3 runs to 17 residues. V was trimmed by 3 bases and J by 7 bases, leaving 22 bases between them. In germline, CDR1 is GTSNPN, CDR2 SVGIG (reference sequence). This chain's CDR3 is CAWRTSPLYRGNSPLHF. The CDR3 nucleotides are TGTGCCTGGAGGACAAGCCCCTTATACCGCGGGAATTCACCCCTCCACTTT.

This chain links TRBV5-1 with TRBJ2-2; 9 bases map to TRBD1. The CDR3 is made up of 19 amino acids. V trimming: 4 bases; J trimming: 3 bases; junction bases outside the gene matches: 16. CDR1 and CDR2 (germline): SGHRS, YFSETQ. DNA for the CDR3: TGCGCCAGCAGCGAACCGGGACAGGGCTCGCGGCGGGACACCGGGGAGCTGTTTTTT. Translating it yields CASSEPGQGSRRDTGELFF. Looking up the rest from reference TRBV5-1 and TRBJ2-2 gives the full variable domain: KAGVTQTPRYLIKTRGQQVTLSCSPISGHRSVSWYQQTPGQGLQFLFEYFSETQRNKGNFPGRFSGRQFSNSRSEMNVSTLELGDSALYLCASSEPGQGSRRDTGELFFGEGSRLTVL.

The chain has TRBV7-6 and TRBJ1-1; the D gene is possibly TRBD1 (6 bases). Germline CDR1 is SGHVS and CDR2 is FNYEAQ. CDR3 length equals 12 residues. V was trimmed by 5 bases and J by 11 bases, leaving 15 bases between them. The CDR3 sequence: CASSPDTGTAFF. CDR3 nucleotides: TGTGCCAGCAGCCCAGACACAGGGACGGCTTTCTTT.

V usage is TRBV14 and J usage is TRBJ2-3; 8 nucleotides agree with TRBD1. The germline CDR1 and CDR2 sequences are SGHDN and FVKESK. This CDR3 spans 14 amino acids. V lost 2 bases to trimming and J lost 6 bases; unmatched junction nucleotides: 4. In nucleotides, the CDR3 is TGTGCCAGCAGCCAAAGGCAGGGGGCCGATACGCAGTATTTT. Translation gives CASSQRQGADTQYF.

J is TRBJ2-5 and V is TRBV3-1 (or the pseudogene TRBV3-2); 13 bases align to TRBD2. V dropped 4 bases and J dropped 5; count of bases not matched to a gene: 16. Germline V gene lookup returns CDR1 LGHDT and CDR2 YNNKEL (reference sequence). The length of the CDR3 is 19 residues. The CDR3: CASSLGPGLAGTTPETQYF. In DNA form, the CDR3 reads TGTGCCAGCAGCCTCGGCCCGGGACTAGCGGGAACTACGCCGGAGACCCAGTACTTC.

This chain connects TRBV6-5 to TRBJ1-2; D is undetermined. The V and J ends lost 6 bases and 4 bases respectively, with 12 bases between them. The germline V gene has CDR1 MNHEY and CDR2 SVGAGI. This CDR3 has 13 residues. CDR3 sequence: CASRRNGLYGYTF. Written as DNA, the CDR3 is TGTGCCAGCAGGAGGAACGGCCTCTATGGCTACACCTTC.